The 26 T cell receptor beta chains in this list originate from one sample, sequenced in a study of T-cell reconstitution after alpha-beta-depleted transplantation in children. As it was prepared, the TCRbeta library received unique molecular identifiers. TCRdb recomputed calls from the PCR reads with MiXCR, one row per CDR3 protein. The table shows around 50,000 distinct CDR3 sequences, with 40% to 60% occurring only once. Sequences were derived from peripheral blood, sampled before TCRalphabeta/CD19-depleted stem cell transplant. All receptors come from a boy in the first two years of life with SCID, due to receive a stem cell transplant.

Only a few counts were recorded for this clonotype. The gene calls are TRBV6-1 and TRBJ1-5, with D unresolved. V lost 7 bases to trimming and J lost 1 base, with 17 bases between them. CDR3 length: 16 residues. Germline CDR1 and CDR2: MNHNS and SASEGT. The CDR3 coding sequence is TGTGCCAGCACGATCCCAGGAGGAGGCAGCAATCAGCCCCAGCATTTT. It codes for CASTIPGGGSNQPQHF.

Many counts were recorded for this clonotype. The rearrangement uses TRBV5-1 and TRBJ1-2; D gene ambiguous. Germline values: CDR1 SGHRS, CDR2 YFSETQ. The CDR3 runs 14 residues. With 0 bases removed from V and 2 bases from J, the gap between germline ends came to 8 bases. CDR3 loop: CASSLELSNYGYTF. CDR3 DNA: TGCGCCAGCAGCTTGGAGCTCTCCAACTATGGCTACACCTTC.

This chain joins TRBV4-3 and TRBJ2-5, with D maybe TRBD1 (6 bases). Trimming stripped 0 bases from V and 5 bases from J, with 10 bases between. The CDR3 spans 14 residues. Germline V lookup: CDR1 LGHNA, CDR2 YSLEER. CDR3 residues: CASSQDTGTETQYF. CDR3 nucleotides: TGCGCCAGCAGCCAAGACACAGGGACGGAGACCCAGTACTTC.

This sequence joins TRBV4-3 and TRBJ2-2; possible D gene TRBD2, 6 bases. V lost 5 bases and J lost 3, with 13 bases in between. The CDR3 runs 15 residues. Germline V gene sequence: CDR1 LGHNA, CDR2 YSLEER. The CDR3: CASSWGTGDTGELFF. CDR3 nucleotides: TGCGCCAGCAGCTGGGGAACGGGAGACACCGGGGAGCTGTTTTTT.

CDR3 loop: CASSPQTVRETQYF. The CDR3 nucleotides are TGTGCCAGCAGTCCTCAGACTGTCCGGGAGACCCAGTACTTC. V gene TRBV12-3 or TRBV12-4 combines with J gene TRBJ2-5, with D hard to call. This CDR3 contains 14 residues. The ends were cut back, 5 bases at V and 5 bases at J, with 15 bases in the middle.

The CDR3 region is CASTQWGETQYF. CDR3 sequence (DNA): TGTGCCAGCACCCAGTGGGGGGAGACCCAGTACTTC. The chain is built from TRBV3-1 and TRBJ2-5, with D possibly called TRBD1 or TRBD2 (5 bases each). The germline V and J ends were trimmed by 7 bases and 5 bases, with 11 bases remaining between them. This CDR3 region has 12 residues. The germline gives CDR1 LGHDT, CDR2 YNNKEL (reference sequence).

This clonotype was observed many times. The chain links TRBV9 to TRBJ2-6, with a possible D match to TRBD1 (5 bases). There are 16 residues in the CDR3. Germline CDR1 reads SGDLS; CDR2 reads YYNGEE. Between the trimmed V and J ends, which lost 1 base and 4 bases, there was a span of 12 bases. The CDR3: CASSVTQGYGANVLTF. CDR3 DNA sequence: TGTGCCAGCAGCGTAACCCAGGGATACGGGGCCAACGTCCTGACTTTC.

This sequence joins TRBV2 and TRBJ2-1; 9 positions agree with TRBD1. V trimming: 6 bases; J trimming: 12 bases; junction bases outside the gene matches: 9. CDR1 SNHLY and CDR2 FYNNEI come from the germline V gene. The length of the CDR3 is 13 residues. The CDR3: CASSGQGLVWQFF. The CDR3 coding sequence is TGTGCCAGCAGCGGACAGGGGCTAGTATGGCAGTTCTTC.

V gene TRBV7-6 combines with J gene TRBJ2-7; possible D gene TRBD2, 6 bases. Germline assignment: CDR1 SGHVS and CDR2 FNYEAQ. Trimming removed 2 bases from V and 4 bases from J, with 12 bases in between. CDR3 length: 14 residues. The CDR3 protein is CASSLQVGRYEQYF. The DNA for the CDR3 is TGTGCCAGCAGCTTACAGGTTGGGAGGTACGAGCAGTACTTC.

The rearrangement uses TRBV12-3 or TRBV12-4 and TRBJ1-2; D not certain. This CDR3 has 16 amino acids. The ends were cut back, 1 base at V and 4 bases at J, with 16 bases in the middle. The CDR3 region is CASSLGGRQTPYGYTF. CDR3 nucleotides: TGTGCCAGCAGTTTAGGAGGACGGCAGACCCCCTATGGCTACACCTTC.

The V and J genes are TRBV6-1 and TRBJ2-7, with D tentatively TRBD2 (5 bases). V lost 7 bases to trimming and J lost 6 bases, with 16 bases between them. The CDR3 sequence is 13 residues long. CDR1 MNHNS and CDR2 SASEGT come from the germline V gene. This CDR3 reads CASTSTRGREQYF. The CDR3 bases are TGTGCCAGCACAAGTACCCGGGGTCGCGAGCAGTACTTC.

This clonotype was detected a few times. The chain uses TRBV10-3 and TRBJ2-2; D may be TRBD1 (5 bases). The CDR3 has 13 amino acids. Germline lookup yields CDR1 ENHRY and CDR2 SYGVKD. V was clipped by 8 bases and J by 0 bases, with 7 bases between them. The CDR3 DNA reads TGTGCCATCGCAGGGTCGAACACCGGGGAGCTGTTTTTT. Its translation is CAIAGSNTGELFF.

This chain uses TRBV6-2 or TRBV6-3 with TRBJ2-5; TRBD2 agrees at 8 bases. In germline, CDR1 is MNHEY, CDR2 SVGEGT. V shed 1 base and J 1 base; nucleotides not matched to a gene: 2. This CDR3 spans 15 amino acids. The CDR3 DNA reads TGTGCCAGCAGTTACTGGCGGGGGGCCCAAGAGACCCAGTACTTC. It is translated as CASSYWRGAQETQYF.

There are a few counts of this clonotype. The genes are TRBV5-6 and TRBJ2-5; D remains ambiguous. Deletions cut 4 bases from V and 5 bases from J, with 15 bases between. Germline CDR1 is SGHDT and CDR2 is YYEEEE. The CDR3 runs 14 residues. Written as DNA, the CDR3 is TGTGCCAGCAGCCCAGACACTCTGGGGGAGACCCAGTACTTC. It specifies CASSPDTLGETQYF.

This chain links TRBV7-8 with TRBJ2-7, with D unresolved. This CDR3 spans 12 amino acids. The V end lost 5 bases, the J end lost 0 bases, and 5 bases lay between the germline ends. The germline V gene encodes CDR1 SGHVS and CDR2 FQNEAQ. The CDR3 region is CASSPGSYEQYF. The CDR3 DNA sequence: TGTGCCAGCAGCCCAGGCTCCTACGAGCAGTACTTC.

The J gene is TRBJ2-7, the V gene TRBV4-1, with 7 bases lining up with TRBD1. CDR1 MGHRA and CDR2 YSYEKL come from the germline V gene. The CDR3 length is 17 residues. With V trimmed by 1 base and J by 4 bases, 13 bases remained unmatched. The CDR3 bases are TGCGCCAGCAGCCAAGGACAGGGATCGACTGTTACGTACGAGCAGTACTTC. Translating it yields CASSQGQGSTVTYEQYF.

This clonotype was found many times. The chain recombines TRBV7-2 with TRBJ2-1; unclear D gene. The CDR3 consists of 15 residues. Germline lookup yields CDR1 SGHTA and CDR2 FQGNSA. V lost 2 bases and J lost 1, with 9 bases in between. The CDR3 spells CASSLLSSSYNEQFF. Here the CDR3 DNA reads TGTGCCAGCAGCTTACTTAGTTCATCCTACAATGAGCAGTTCTTC. The full variable domain, its missing parts supplied by reference TRBV7-2 and TRBJ2-1, is GAGVSQSPSNKVTEKGKDVELRCDPISGHTALYWYRQSLGQGLEFLIYFQGNSAPDKSGLPSDRFSAERTGGSVSTLTIQRTQQEDSAVYLCASSLLSSSYNEQFFGPGTRLTVL.

The genes are TRBV7-2 and TRBJ2-1; 9 bases match TRBD2. V trimming: 3 bases; J trimming: 6 bases; junction bases outside the gene matches: 6. Germline CDR1 is SGHTA and CDR2 is FQGNSA. This CDR3 has 15 amino acids. The DNA of the CDR3 is TGTGCCAGCAGCTTCCCGCGGGGGGGCCCCAATGAGCAGTTCTTC. It specifies CASSFPRGGPNEQFF.

The gene calls are TRBV5-1 and TRBJ2-1; 10 bases are shared with TRBD1. CDR1 and CDR2 from the germline V gene are SGHRS and YFSETQ. The junction had 0 bases not matched to a gene; V was cut back by 0 bases and J by 3 bases. The CDR3 is 15 residues long. CDR3 nucleotide sequence: TGCGCCAGCAGCTTGGGGACAGGGGGCTACAATGAGCAGTTCTTC. Encoded protein: CASSLGTGGYNEQFF.

The table lists this clonotype with a few counts. V and J are TRBV10-3 and TRBJ2-2, with 9 positions matching TRBD1. J gave up 3 bases and V 10 bases, and 9 bases lay outside the gene matches. The germline V gene has CDR1 ENHRY and CDR2 SYGVKD. The length of the CDR3 is 15 residues. Here the CDR3 reads CATIAGTGYTGELFF. CDR3 sequence (DNA): TGTGCCACCATCGCGGGGACAGGGTACACCGGGGAGCTGTTTTTT.

This clonotype was recorded many times. The gene calls are TRBV7-2 and TRBJ2-1; 9 bases are a match to TRBD2. Germline V gene data show CDR1 as SGHTA and CDR2 as FQGNSA. The CDR3 extends over 17 amino acids. The V gene end was trimmed by 0 bases and the J gene end by 5 bases; junction bases not matched to a gene: 8. CDR3 residues: CASSLASGGTTDNEQFF. The CDR3 nucleotides read TGTGCCAGCAGCTTAGCCAGCGGGGGGACTACTGACAATGAGCAGTTCTTC.

The chain employs TRBV18 and TRBJ2-7; 8 bases align to TRBD1. The V segment lost 0 bases and the J segment 3 bases; nucleotides outside the gene matches: 4. In germline, CDR1 is KGHSH, CDR2 LQKENI. This CDR3 region has 15 residues. CDR3 in DNA: TGTGCCAGCTCACCACCTGGGACAGGAAACTACGAGCAGTACTTC. Translating gives CASSPPGTGNYEQYF. Full variable domain (missing parts from reference TRBV18 and TRBJ2-7): NAGVMQNPRHLVRRRGQEARLRCSPMKGHSHVYWYRQLPEEGLKFMVYLQKENIIDESGMPKERFSAEFPKEGPSILRIQQVVRGDSAAYFCASSPPGTGNYEQYFGPGTRLTVT.

The rearrangement joins TRBV5-5 to TRBJ2-3; D perhaps matches TRBD2 (5 bases). The CDR3 consists of 16 residues. Germline CDR1 reads SGHKS; CDR2 reads YYEKEE (reference sequence). V lost 0 bases, J lost 1 base, and 12 bases lay in between. The CDR3 DNA is TGTGCCAGCAGCTTGGGGCGTCTAGCCGGCACAGATACGCAGTATTTT. It translates to CASSLGRLAGTDTQYF.

Only one count was recorded for this clonotype. The chain uses TRBV15 and TRBJ1-1; D is uncertain. CDR1 LNHNV and CDR2 YYDKDF come from the germline V gene (reference sequence). The CDR3 length is 13 residues. V lost 5 bases and J lost 0, with 7 bases in between. CDR3 sequence: CATSGLVNTEAFF. DNA of the CDR3: TGTGCCACCAGCGGGTTAGTGAACACTGAAGCTTTCTTT. The full variable domain, rest sourced from reference TRBV15 and TRBJ1-1, is DAMVIQNPRYQVTQFGKPVTLSCSQTLNHNVMYWYQQKSSQAPKLLFHYYDKDFNNEADTPDNFQSRRPNTSFCFLDIRSPGLGDTAMYLCATSGLVNTEAFFGQGTRLTVV.

A few counts support this clonotype. The J gene is TRBJ2-2, the V gene TRBV20-1; D remains ambiguous. Per germline, CDR1 DFQATT and CDR2 SNEGSKA (reference sequence). V lost 5 bases and J lost 5, with 15 bases in between. The CDR3 is 14 amino acids. The CDR3 bases are TGCAGTGCTCTTCCGAACAGCAGGACCGGGGAGCTGTTTTTT. The encoded protein is CSALPNSRTGELFF.

The chain is built from TRBV12-3 or TRBV12-4 and TRBJ2-7; 7 bases map to TRBD1. CDR3 size: 14 residues. Unmatched junction bases numbered 7, after V lost 6 bases and J lost 2 bases. The CDR3 here is CASSQTGSPYEQYF. The CDR3 DNA follows: TGTGCCAGCAGCCAGACAGGGTCCCCCTACGAGCAGTACTTC.